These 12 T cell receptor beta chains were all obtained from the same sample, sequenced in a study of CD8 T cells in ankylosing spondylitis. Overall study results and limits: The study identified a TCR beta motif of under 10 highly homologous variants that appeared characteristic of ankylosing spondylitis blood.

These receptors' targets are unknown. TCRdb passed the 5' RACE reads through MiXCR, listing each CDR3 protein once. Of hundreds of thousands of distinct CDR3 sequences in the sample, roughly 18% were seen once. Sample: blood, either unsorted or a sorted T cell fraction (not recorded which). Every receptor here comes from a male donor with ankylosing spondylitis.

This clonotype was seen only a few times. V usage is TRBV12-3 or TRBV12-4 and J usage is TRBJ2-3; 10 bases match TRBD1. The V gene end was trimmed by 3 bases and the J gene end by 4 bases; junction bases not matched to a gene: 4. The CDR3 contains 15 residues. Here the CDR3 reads CASSLGQGWADTQYF. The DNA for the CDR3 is TGTGCCAGCAGTTTGGGACAGGGGTGGGCAGATACGCAGTATTTT.

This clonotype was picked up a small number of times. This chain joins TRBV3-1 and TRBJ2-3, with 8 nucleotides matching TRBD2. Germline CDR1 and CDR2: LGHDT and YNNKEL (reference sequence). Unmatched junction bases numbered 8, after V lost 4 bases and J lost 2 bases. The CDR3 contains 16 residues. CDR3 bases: TGTGCCAGCAGCCGGGTTATAGCGGGGAACACAGATACGCAGTATTTT. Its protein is CASSRVIAGNTDTQYF.

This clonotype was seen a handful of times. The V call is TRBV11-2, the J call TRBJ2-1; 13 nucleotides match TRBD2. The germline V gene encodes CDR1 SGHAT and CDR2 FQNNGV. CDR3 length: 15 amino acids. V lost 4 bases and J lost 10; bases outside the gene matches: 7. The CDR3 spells CASSSRTSGGDEQFF. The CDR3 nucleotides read TGTGCCAGCAGCTCACGGACTAGCGGGGGAGACGAGCAGTTCTTC.

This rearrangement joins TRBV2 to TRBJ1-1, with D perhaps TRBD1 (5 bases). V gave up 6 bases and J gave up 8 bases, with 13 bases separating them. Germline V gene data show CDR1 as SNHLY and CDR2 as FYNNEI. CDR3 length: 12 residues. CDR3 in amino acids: CASRGDDLEAFF. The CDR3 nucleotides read TGTGCCAGCAGGGGGGACGATCTGGAAGCTTTCTTT.

The CDR3 DNA follows: TGTGTGACGTCGGGGGGCGAGGGAGAGACCCAGTACTTC. This sequence encodes CVTSGGEGETQYF. The V and J genes are TRBV24-1 and TRBJ2-5, with a possible D match to TRBD2 (7 bases). The CDR3 consists of 13 residues. Germline lookup yields CDR1 KGHDR and CDR2 SFDVKD.

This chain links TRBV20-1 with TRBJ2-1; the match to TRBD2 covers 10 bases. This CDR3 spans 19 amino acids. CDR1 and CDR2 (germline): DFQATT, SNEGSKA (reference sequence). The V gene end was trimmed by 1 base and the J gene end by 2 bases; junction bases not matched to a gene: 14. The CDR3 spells CSARGQASGRSIPYNEQFF. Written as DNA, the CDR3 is TGCAGTGCTAGAGGGCAAGCTAGCGGGAGAAGTATCCCCTACAATGAGCAGTTCTTC.

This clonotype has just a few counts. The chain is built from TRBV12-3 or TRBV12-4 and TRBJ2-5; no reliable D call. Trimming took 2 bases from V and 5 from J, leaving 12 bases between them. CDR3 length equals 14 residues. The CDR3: CASSLRRPRETQYF. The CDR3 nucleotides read TGTGCCAGCAGTTTACGTCGGCCGAGGGAGACCCAGTACTTC.

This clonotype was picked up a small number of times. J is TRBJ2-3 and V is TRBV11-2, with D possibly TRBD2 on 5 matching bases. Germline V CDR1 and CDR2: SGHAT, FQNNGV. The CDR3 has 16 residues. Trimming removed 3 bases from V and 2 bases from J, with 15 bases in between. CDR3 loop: CASSFVRGGSTDTQYF. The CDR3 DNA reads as TGTGCCAGCAGCTTTGTCCGAGGAGGATCCACAGATACGCAGTATTTT. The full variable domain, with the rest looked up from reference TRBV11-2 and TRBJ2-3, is EAGVAQSPRYKIIEKRQSVAFWCNPISGHATLYWYQQILGQGPKLLIQFQNNGVVDDSQLPKDRFSAERLKGVDSTLKIQPAKLEDSAVYLCASSFVRGGSTDTQYFGPGTRLTVL.

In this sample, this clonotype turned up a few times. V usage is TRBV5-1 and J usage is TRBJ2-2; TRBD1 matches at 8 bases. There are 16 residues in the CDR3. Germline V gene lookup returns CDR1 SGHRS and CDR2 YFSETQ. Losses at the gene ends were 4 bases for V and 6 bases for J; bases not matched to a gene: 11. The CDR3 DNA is TGCGCCAGCAGCCGGTTAGGACAGGGCCTATCCGGGGAGCTGTTTTTT. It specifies CASSRLGQGLSGELFF.

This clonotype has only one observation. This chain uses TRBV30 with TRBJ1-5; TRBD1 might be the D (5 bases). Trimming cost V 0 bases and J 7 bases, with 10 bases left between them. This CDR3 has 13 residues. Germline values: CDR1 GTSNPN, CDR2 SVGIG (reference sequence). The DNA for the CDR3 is TGTGCCTGGAGTGTGAGGGGTGGCCAGCCCCAGCATTTT. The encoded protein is CAWSVRGGQPQHF.

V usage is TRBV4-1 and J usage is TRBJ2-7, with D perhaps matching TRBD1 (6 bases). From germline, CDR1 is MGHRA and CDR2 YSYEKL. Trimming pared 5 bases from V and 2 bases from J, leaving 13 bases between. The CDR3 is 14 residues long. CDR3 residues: CASSYRVSAYEQYF. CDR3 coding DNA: TGCGCCAGCAGCTACAGGGTGTCTGCCTACGAGCAGTACTTC.

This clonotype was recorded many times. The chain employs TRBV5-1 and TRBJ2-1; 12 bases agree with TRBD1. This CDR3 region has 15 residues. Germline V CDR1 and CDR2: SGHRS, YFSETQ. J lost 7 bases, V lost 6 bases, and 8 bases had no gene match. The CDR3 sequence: CASTQGDRGRNEQFF. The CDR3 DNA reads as TGCGCCAGCACCCAGGGGGACAGGGGGCGGAATGAGCAGTTCTTC. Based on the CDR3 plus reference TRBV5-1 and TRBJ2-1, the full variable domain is KAGVTQTPRYLIKTRGQQVTLSCSPISGHRSVSWYQQTPGQGLQFLFEYFSETQRNKGNFPGRFSGRQFSNSRSEMNVSTLELGDSALYLCASTQGDRGRNEQFFGPGTRLTVL.